The clone carrying this TCR beta chain was seen at least ten times. The sample is drawn from a study of patients and donors after allogeneic stem cell transplantation. V shed 4 bases and J shed 6 bases, with 9 bases lying between them. The CDR3 is made up of 12 amino acids. TCRdb called the RT-PCR reads again in MiXCR, with one record for every CDR3 protein. The sample has about a million distinct CDR3 sequences; 15% to 20% are singletons. Specimen: blood, either unsorted or a sorted T cell fraction (not recorded which). The V call is TRBV12-3 or TRBV12-4, the J call TRBJ1-1; D remains ambiguous. The source of this sequence is a human donor who was either an allogeneic HSCT recipient or a stem cell or donor lymphocyte infusion donor (not recorded which). It is not recorded whose cells these are; they may come from a transplant donor. The CDR3 sequence is CASSWGGSEAFF. For the CDR3, the DNA is TGTGCCAGCAGTTGGGGAGGGTCTGAAGCTTTCTTT.